This T cell receptor (beta chain) came from a study of response to subunit inactivated influenza vaccine. Worth noting for this clonotype: Its antigen is currently unknown.

The CDR3 runs 14 residues. Trimming stripped 6 bases from V and 2 bases from J, with 14 bases between. CDR1 and CDR2 from the germline V gene are SGHTA and FQGNSA. TCRdb re-called the RT-PCR reads through MiXCR, storing one row per CDR3 protein. In the table there are 500,000 or so distinct CDR3 sequences, 15% to 20% of which are singletons. Overall study results and limits: The authors offered the suggestion that each seasonal influenza vaccination recruits few new T cells.

This clonotype was sampled from a man aged 50 to 69 who received an inactivated influenza vaccine. The chain links TRBV7-2 to TRBJ2-7; no clear D gene. This sample comprised CD4+ T cells sorted from PBMCs, obtained about 23 months after vaccination. CDR3 region: CASRLSGAPYEQYF. DNA of the CDR3: TGTGCCAGCAGATTGTCCGGAGCCCCCTACGAGCAGTACTTC.